Sequencing of this T cell receptor beta chain was carried out in a study of lymphopenia after photon versus proton radiotherapy. Overall study results and limits: A bigger post-nadir fall in TCR diversity correlated inversely with survival time in deceased patients.

Sequencing used immunoSEQ multiplex PCR; TCRdb keeps in-frame clones, though not all of them. Seen here are 52,000 or so clones, roughly 90% observed once, and the top ten hold roughly 18%. Germline V gives CDR1 SGHRS, CDR2 YFSETQ. The CDR3 has 16 residues. V lost 2 bases to trimming and J lost 7 bases; unmatched junction nucleotides: 10. For this clone: Its cognate antigen is unknown.

This sequence joins TRBV5-1 and TRBJ1-4, with 8 bases identical to TRBD1. This receptor was taken from a woman between 35 and 50 years old with cholangiocarcinoma. Source: peripheral blood, taken from a patient treated with photon-based radiotherapy. CDR3 region: CASSFKAGQGGEKLFF. The CDR3 DNA follows: TGCGCCAGCAGCTTTAAGGCCGGACAGGGCGGTGAAAAACTGTTTTTT. The whole variable domain, remainder taken from reference TRBV5-1 and TRBJ1-4, is KAGVTQTPRYLIKTRGQQVTLSCSPISGHRSVSWYQQTPGQGLQFLFEYFSETQRNKGNFPGRFSGRQFSNSRSEMNVSTLELGDSALYLCASSFKAGQGGEKLFFGSGTQLSVL.